The 22 T cell receptor beta chains listed next were all sequenced from one sample in a study of OX40 agonist ivuxolimab in advanced cancers. Data came from immunoSEQ multiplex PCR; TCRdb stores just in-frame clones and leaves some out. This table has under 95,000 clones, roughly 89% appearing once. The sample consisted of CD4+ or CD8+ T cells sorted from blood, taken in a trial of the OX40 agonist ivuxolimab. Receptor source: an adult with an advanced solid tumor such as melanoma, head and neck, liver or kidney cancer.

This chain joins TRBV9 and TRBJ1-3; 10 bases fit TRBD1. The CDR3 sequence is 15 residues long. Germline lookup yields CDR1 SGDLS and CDR2 YYNGEE. With V trimmed by 3 bases and J by 4 bases, 4 bases remained unmatched. The CDR3 spells CASSADRGLGNTIYF. CDR3 coding DNA: TGTGCCAGCAGCGCGGACAGGGGGTTAGGAAACACCATATATTTT.

The sample holds one count of this clone. This chain connects TRBV27 to TRBJ2-7; the match to TRBD1 covers 11 bases. Germline V lookup: CDR1 MNHEY, CDR2 SMNVEV (reference sequence). After removal of 3 bases from V and 3 bases from J, the junction contained 4 bases not matched to a gene. CDR3 length: 15 residues. DNA of the CDR3: TGTGCCAGCAGTTTCACCGGGACAGGGGGCTACGAGCAGTACTTC. Translated, it gives CASSFTGTGGYEQYF.

The chain carries TRBV5-1 and TRBJ2-3; D gene uncertain. Germline CDR1 and CDR2: SGHRS and YFSETQ. The CDR3 loop spans 15 amino acids. V lost 2 bases and J 0 bases, leaving 10 bases between the germline ends. This chain's CDR3 is CASSFESPSTDTQYF. In DNA, the CDR3 is TGCGCCAGCAGCTTCGAGTCACCTAGCACAGATACGCAGTATTTT.

This clone was picked up a small number of times. The V and J genes are TRBV6-4 and TRBJ2-1; 13 bases match TRBD2. Germline V gene data show CDR1 as MRHNA and CDR2 as SNTAGT. With V trimmed by 2 bases and J by 5 bases, 0 bases remained unmatched. The CDR3 loop spans 15 amino acids. CDR3 nucleotides: TGTGCCAGCAGTGACGGACTAGCGGGAGACAATGAGCAGTTCTTC. Its protein product is CASSDGLAGDNEQFF.

As for this clone: The CDR3 does not end in the conserved phenylalanine or tryptophan, so this is likely a read error. It is unclear where the CDR3 begins or ends on the DNA, so no DNA is shown, and the CDR3 is as TCRdb lists it. The chain combines TRBV5-5 with TRBJ2-7; the table assigns TRBD1, which was not confirmed against the DNA. The CDR3 adds up to 13 amino acids, both ends counted. Per the germline V gene, CDR1 is SGHKS and CDR2 is YYEKEE (reference sequence). The CDR3 loop reads CASSLGTGTKPRL.

V usage is TRBV7-9 and J usage is TRBJ2-7; no clear D. The CDR3 is made up of 11 amino acids. V lost 3 bases, J lost 3 bases, and 3 bases lay in between. CDR1 is SEHNR and CDR2 is FQNEAQ in the germline V gene (reference sequence). The DNA for the CDR3 is TGTGCCAGCAGCTTCGACTACGAGCAGTACTTC. The encoded protein is CASSFDYEQYF. The full variable domain, rest sourced from reference TRBV7-9 and TRBJ2-7, is DTGVSQNPRHKITKRGQNVTFRCDPISEHNRLYWYRQTLGQGPEFLTYFQNEAQLEKSRLLSDRFSAERPKGSFSTLEIQRTEQGDSAMYLCASSFDYEQYFGPGTRLTVT.

The chain links TRBV5-1 to TRBJ1-1; D remains ambiguous. The length of the CDR3 is 14 residues. The V end was cut by 1 base, the J end by 6 bases, with 13 bases between. Germline CDR1 reads SGHRS; CDR2 reads YFSETQ. CDR3 DNA sequence: TGCGCCAGCAGCTTGAAGGGCGCGTTCGCTGAAGCTTTCTTT. It encodes CASSLKGAFAEAFF.

The chain joins TRBV5-4 to TRBJ2-7; 10 bases are shared with TRBD2. Trimming took 4 bases from V and 2 from J; bases not matched to a gene: 3. The CDR3 consists of 14 residues. The V gene's germline CDR1 is SGHNT and CDR2 YYREEE (reference sequence). CDR3 DNA: TGTGCCAGCAGCCGCGGGACTAGCGCCTACGAGCAGTACTTC. Translating gives CASSRGTSAYEQYF.

The genes are TRBV11-2 and TRBJ2-3; no clear D. Germline CDR1 reads SGHAT; CDR2 reads FQNNGV. Trimming left V 1 base short and J 6 bases short, with 5 bases between. The CDR3 length is 12 residues. CDR3 protein: CASSLVLDTQYF. The CDR3 DNA reads as TGTGCCAGCAGCTTAGTTCTCGATACGCAGTATTTT.

The rearrangement uses TRBV29-1 and TRBJ2-7, with D possibly TRBD2 on 7 matching bases. The ends were cut back, 4 bases at V and 1 base at J, with 14 bases in the middle. Per the germline V gene, CDR1 is SQVTM and CDR2 is ANQGSEA. CDR3 length equals 14 residues. CDR3 DNA sequence: TGCAGCGTTGCGGGAGGCCAGGGGTCCTACGAGCAGTACTTC. It codes for CSVAGGQGSYEQYF.

The chain has TRBV7-9 and TRBJ2-1; 8 bases are shared with TRBD2. J was trimmed by 10 bases and V by 5 bases; bases with no gene match: 10. Germline CDR1 is SEHNR and CDR2 is FQNEAQ (reference sequence). There are 14 residues in the CDR3. The CDR3 protein is CASSPSGGPIEQFF. The CDR3 DNA reads as TGTGCCAGCAGCCCCTCGGGAGGGCCCATCGAGCAGTTCTTC.

The V gene is TRBV19, the J gene TRBJ2-5, with D possibly matching TRBD1 (6 bases). The end of the DNA is better explained by TRBJ2-7, so the J call may be wrong. Germline V gives CDR1 LNHDA, CDR2 SQIVND (reference sequence). The CDR3 is 14 residues long. The CDR3 region is CASSPGQFGVEQYF. The DNA of the CDR3 is TGTGCCAGTAGTCCGGGACAATTCGGCGTCGAGCAGTACTTC.

This clone was observed a single time. The chain couples TRBV18 to TRBJ2-5; a possible D gene is TRBD2 (5 bases). Between the trimmed V and J ends, which lost 5 bases and 4 bases, there was a span of 8 bases. CDR3 length: 12 amino acids. Germline lookup yields CDR1 KGHSH and CDR2 LQKENI. In nucleotides, the CDR3 is TGTGCCAGCTCAGAACGGGGAGAGACCCAGTACTTC. Protein product: CASSERGETQYF. Supplemented by reference TRBV18 and TRBJ2-5, the full variable domain reads NAGVMQNPRHLVRRRGQEARLRCSPMKGHSHVYWYRQLPEEGLKFMVYLQKENIIDESGMPKERFSAEFPKEGPSILRIQQVVRGDSAAYFCASSERGETQYFGPGTRLLVL.

The chain has TRBV30 and TRBJ1-6, with 7 positions matching TRBD1. This CDR3 is built from 12 residues. CDR1 and CDR2 (germline): GTSNPN, SVGIG (reference sequence). The trim removed 5 bases at V and 9 bases at J, leaving 4 bases unmatched. This CDR3 reads CAWQGGASPLHF. DNA of the CDR3: TGTGCCTGGCAGGGGGGGGCTTCACCCCTCCACTTT.

V gene TRBV5-1 combines with J gene TRBJ2-6; D ambiguous. V gave up 0 bases and J gave up 0 bases, with 13 bases separating them. The germline V gene has CDR1 SGHRS and CDR2 YFSETQ. CDR3 size: 18 residues. DNA of the CDR3: TGCGCCAGCAGCTTGGAGGGCCCGGCTCGCTCTGGGGCCAACGTCCTGACTTTC. Its protein is CASSLEGPARSGANVLTF.

V and J are TRBV30 and TRBJ1-2; a weak D match, TRBD1 (6 bases). CDR1 GTSNPN and CDR2 SVGIG come from the germline V gene (reference sequence). This CDR3 has 13 amino acids. Trimming took 2 bases from V and 4 from J, leaving 11 bases between them. Written as DNA, the CDR3 is TGTGCCTGGAGTCCCGGGGGCAGCTATGGCTACACCTTC. As protein: CAWSPGGSYGYTF.

The V call is TRBV30, the J call TRBJ2-2; 11 bases agree with TRBD2. The CDR3 contains 15 residues. Losses at the gene ends were 8 bases for V and 4 bases for J; bases not matched to a gene: 9. Germline assignment: CDR1 GTSNPN and CDR2 SVGIG (reference sequence). DNA of the CDR3: TGTGCCACACATAGCGGGAGGGTGGTCACCGGGGAGCTGTTTTTT. This sequence encodes CATHSGRVVTGELFF.

The rearrangement uses TRBV6-4 and TRBJ2-1; TRBD2 matches at 10 bases. This CDR3 comprises 16 residues. Unmatched junction bases numbered 10, after V lost 3 bases and J lost 8 bases. CDR1 MRHNA and CDR2 SNTAGT come from the germline V gene. The CDR3 nucleotides read TGTGCCAGCAGTGATTCACCTAGCGGGAGTGTCGATGAGCAGTTCTTC. It specifies CASSDSPSGSVDEQFF.

The chain couples TRBV4-1 to TRBJ1-5; D uncertain. CDR1 is MGHRA, CDR2 YSYEKL, per germline. The CDR3 spans 17 residues. With 0 bases removed from V and 3 bases from J, the gap between germline ends came to 15 bases. The CDR3 loop is CASSQESVGRDNQPQHF. The CDR3 DNA sequence: TGCGCCAGCAGCCAAGAGTCGGTAGGGAGGGACAATCAGCCCCAGCATTTT.

The chain carries TRBV5-1 and TRBJ2-7; 9 bases align to TRBD1. The length of the CDR3 is 14 residues. Trimming took 3 bases from V and 3 from J; bases not matched to a gene: 4. CDR1 SGHRS and CDR2 YFSETQ come from the germline V gene. This CDR3 is CASSWGQGIYEQYF. As DNA, the CDR3 is TGCGCCAGCAGCTGGGGACAGGGCATCTACGAGCAGTACTTC. Full variable domain (rest looked up from reference TRBV5-1 and TRBJ2-7): KAGVTQTPRYLIKTRGQQVTLSCSPISGHRSVSWYQQTPGQGLQFLFEYFSETQRNKGNFPGRFSGRQFSNSRSEMNVSTLELGDSALYLCASSWGQGIYEQYFGPGTRLTVT.

A few counts support this clone. This chain links TRBV5-1 with TRBJ1-1; 12 positions match TRBD1. Germline CDR1 SGHRS, CDR2 YFSETQ. This CDR3 contains 14 residues. The V segment lost 4 bases and the J segment 7 bases; nucleotides outside the gene matches: 5. CDR3 protein: CASSPGTGGLEAFF. CDR3 sequence (DNA): TGCGCCAGCAGCCCCGGGACAGGGGGCCTTGAAGCTTTCTTT.

This chain joins TRBV18 and TRBJ1-3; the D gene is possibly TRBD1 (6 bases). Germline CDR1 is KGHSH and CDR2 is LQKENI. With 0 bases removed from V and 1 base from J, the gap between germline ends came to 13 bases. The CDR3 is 17 amino acids. CDR3 protein: CASSPPGAGVSGNTIYF. CDR3 DNA sequence: TGTGCCAGCTCACCACCGGGAGCAGGGGTGTCTGGAAACACCATATATTTT.